These 18 T cell receptor beta chains originate from one sample sequenced in a study of T cells in Graves' hyperthyroidism and ophthalmopathy. Researchers amplified the TCR beta CDR3 regions from RNA transcripts. The HTBI primer set served for first-round RT-PCR of the TCR CDR3. TCRdb reprocessed the multiplex PCR reads with MiXCR, giving one entry per CDR3 protein. Of approximately 590,000 distinct CDR3 sequences in the sample, approximately 44% were seen once. The sample taken for sequencing was peripheral blood or thyroid tissue (not recorded which). These TCRs come from a woman younger than 35 with Graves' hyperthyroidism.

This clonotype was observed many times. The chain carries TRBV2 and TRBJ1-1; 8 bases align to TRBD1. This CDR3 region has 12 residues. Per the germline V gene, CDR1 is SNHLY and CDR2 is FYNNEI. V lost 9 bases to trimming and J lost 4 bases; unmatched junction nucleotides: 4. DNA for the CDR3: TGTGCCAGAGGACAGGGCGGCACTGAAGCTTTCTTT. The encoded protein is CARGQGGTEAFF.

On this clonotype: This could be a read error, since a much larger clone is one nucleotide away. The rearrangement uses TRBV7-9 and TRBJ2-7; the match to TRBD2 covers 9 bases. The CDR3 extends over 15 amino acids. The germline V gene encodes CDR1 SEHNR and CDR2 FQNEAQ (reference sequence). V shed 5 bases and J 3 bases; nucleotides not matched to a gene: 8. The CDR3 coding sequence is TGTGCCAGCAGCCCCTCGGGCGGGGGGGACTACGAGCAGTACTTC. It translates to CASSPSGGGDYEQYF. The full variable domain, completed using reference TRBV7-9 and TRBJ2-7, is DTGVSQNPRHKITKRGQNVTFRCDPISEHNRLYWYRQTLGQGPEFLTYFQNEAQLEKSRLLSDRFSAERPKGSFSTLEIQRTEQGDSAMYLCASSPSGGGDYEQYFGPGTRLTVT.

The sample holds many counts of this clonotype. The chain has TRBV2 and TRBJ2-7, with D perhaps matching TRBD2 (6 bases). V lost 8 bases to trimming and J lost 0 bases, with 14 bases between them. The CDR3 runs to 14 residues. CDR1 is SNHLY and CDR2 is FYNNEI in the germline V gene. The CDR3 reads CASLERASSYEQYF. DNA of the CDR3: TGTGCCAGCCTTGAGCGGGCGAGCTCCTACGAGCAGTACTTC.

J is TRBJ2-5 and V is TRBV7-2, with D perhaps matching TRBD2 (6 bases). Trimming shortened V by 5 bases and J by 5 bases, and 15 bases separated the two germline ends. From germline, CDR1 is SGHTA and CDR2 FQGNSA. The CDR3 contains 14 residues. The CDR3 nucleotides read TGTGCCAGCAGCGAAGGCGGGATGGGCGAGACCCAGTACTTC. This codes for CASSEGGMGETQYF.

In its sample, this clonotype was seen many times. V and J are TRBV6-6 and TRBJ2-5; possibly TRBD1 or TRBD2 for D (5 bases each). V lost 4 bases to trimming and J lost 4 bases, with 7 bases between them. Germline assignment: CDR1 MNHNY and CDR2 SVGAGI (reference sequence). The CDR3 runs 12 residues. CDR3 amino acids: CASSWDGETQYF. The CDR3 nucleotides are TGTGCCAGCAGTTGGGACGGAGAGACCCAGTACTTC.

This clonotype was found a few times. The V gene is TRBV2, the J gene TRBJ1-2, with D possibly TRBD1 on 5 matching bases. Trimming stripped 4 bases from V and 3 bases from J, with 21 bases between. The CDR3 sequence is 17 residues long. Germline V gives CDR1 SNHLY, CDR2 FYNNEI. CDR3 DNA: TGTGCCAGCAGTGCCACGCACCTGACAGAAAGGGACTATGGCTACACCTTC. Translation gives CASSATHLTERDYGYTF.

This clonotype was observed a few times. The chain has TRBV12-3 or TRBV12-4 and TRBJ2-7, with D perhaps TRBD2 (6 bases). V lost 6 bases, J lost 2 bases, and 17 bases lay in between. CDR3 length: 15 residues. CDR3 bases: TGTGCCAGCAGGCCGACGGAGGGTAGGCCCTACGAGCAGTACTTC. It translates to CASRPTEGRPYEQYF.

About this clonotype: Possible read error: a much larger clone is one base away. The chain combines TRBV19 with TRBJ1-5; D call uncertain. Looked up from germline, CDR1 is LNHDA and CDR2 is SQIVND (reference sequence). The CDR3 is 12 amino acids. Trimming pared 3 bases from V and 7 bases from J, leaving 7 bases between. The CDR3 here is CASSMPPQPQHF. In nucleotides, the CDR3 is TGTGCCAGTAGTATGCCCCCCCAGCCCCAGCATTTT.

This clonotype was found many times. V gene TRBV7-9 combines with J gene TRBJ2-5; 7 nucleotides agree with TRBD1. There are 14 residues in the CDR3. Germline V gene data show CDR1 as SEHNR and CDR2 as FQNEAQ (reference sequence). The J segment lost 4 bases and the V segment lost 3 bases, leaving 5 bases of the junction unmatched. The CDR3 is CASSFGQAGETQYF. CDR3 sequence (DNA): TGTGCCAGCAGCTTCGGACAGGCAGGAGAGACCCAGTACTTC.

The chain joins TRBV24-1 to TRBJ2-7, with 9 bases that match TRBD1. Germline assignment: CDR1 KGHDR and CDR2 SFDVKD. J lost 6 bases, V lost 4 bases, and 9 bases had no gene match. The CDR3 loop spans 15 amino acids. The DNA of the CDR3 is TGTGCCACCAGTGAATCACCGGGACAGGGTCTCGAGCAGTACTTC. Translated, it gives CATSESPGQGLEQYF.

In regard to this clonotype: A single base separates this from a much larger clone, so it may be a read error. V gene TRBV2 combines with J gene TRBJ1-4, with a tentative D call TRBD1 (6 bases). From germline, CDR1 is SNHLY and CDR2 FYNNEI. There are 10 residues in the CDR3. The CDR3 DNA sequence: TGTGCCGGCAGGGGAGGAAAACTGTTTTTT. Protein product: CAGRGGKLFF.

This clonotype showed up just a few times. The gene calls are TRBV7-9 and TRBJ2-3; 8 positions agree with TRBD2. The germline gives CDR1 SEHNR, CDR2 FQNEAQ (reference sequence). The length of the CDR3 is 14 residues. J lost 6 bases, V lost 5 bases, and 7 bases had no gene match. In DNA, the CDR3 is TGTGCCAGCAGCCTTGCCAGCGGGAGTGATACGCAGTATTTT. Translation: CASSLASGSDTQYF.

The V gene is TRBV7-9, the J gene TRBJ2-5; D is unresolved. Germline V gives CDR1 SEHNR, CDR2 FQNEAQ (reference sequence). V was trimmed by 5 bases and J by 0 bases, leaving 22 bases between them. This CDR3 has 18 amino acids. CDR3 in DNA: TGTGCCAGCAGCCAAGAAAGGGTGGGAAGCTACGACCAAGAGACCCAGTACTTC. Amino acids: CASSQERVGSYDQETQYF.

With respect to this clonotype: Relative to the germline gene, one junction end is altered; a read error may explain this. The gene calls are TRBV7-4 and TRBJ1-1; 12 nucleotides align to TRBD1. Germline V gene data show CDR1 as SGHVT and CDR2 as SQSDAQ. There are 15 residues in the CDR3. The CDR3 nucleotides read TGTGCCAGCAGCTCGGGACAGGGGGCCTGGGCTGAAGCTTCCTTT. The encoded protein is CASSSGQGAWAEASF. Variable domain in full (rest from reference TRBV7-4 and TRBJ1-1): GAGVSQSPRYKVAKRGRDVALRCDSISGHVTLYWYRQTLGQGSEVLTYSQSDAQRDKSGRPSGRFSAERPERSVSTLKIQRTEQGDSAVYLCASSSGQGAWAEASFGQGTRLTVV.

With respect to this clonotype: This could be a read error, since a much larger clone is one nucleotide away. This rearrangement joins TRBV19 to TRBJ2-6, with D possibly called TRBD1 or TRBD2 (6 bases each). Looked up from germline, CDR1 is LNHDA and CDR2 is SQIVND (reference sequence). The CDR3 spans 16 residues. The chain's CDR3 is CASSIPPGSGANVPTF. CDR3 bases: TGTGCCAGTAGTATACCTCCAGGGTCGGGGGCCAACGTCCCGACTTTC.

This rearrangement joins TRBV29-1 to TRBJ1-1, with D possibly TRBD1 on 5 matching bases. The germline CDR1 and CDR2 sequences are SQVTM and ANQGSEA. Trimming shortened V by 4 bases and J by 7 bases, and 13 bases separated the two germline ends. This CDR3 is built from 12 residues. CDR3 bases: TGCAGCGTTGCGGGGCCCTGGAATGAAGCTTTCTTT. The encoded protein is CSVAGPWNEAFF.

This clonotype has more than one count but fewer than ten. The chain couples TRBV12-3 or TRBV12-4 to TRBJ1-2; D gene uncertain. The CDR3 runs to 14 residues. Trimming pared 5 bases from V and 4 bases from J, leaving 14 bases between. The CDR3 region is CASSLIDRVYGYTF. The DNA for the CDR3 is TGTGCCAGCAGTCTTATCGACCGGGTCTATGGCTACACCTTC.

This clonotype turned up a few times. The rearrangement uses TRBV19 and TRBJ2-2, with D unresolved. Trimming took 7 bases from V and 7 from J, leaving 7 bases between them. The CDR3 loop spans 11 amino acids. CDR1 is LNHDA, CDR2 SQIVND, per germline (reference sequence). In DNA, the CDR3 is TGTGCCAGTAAGATGAACGGGGAGCTGTTTTTT. It codes for CASKMNGELFF.